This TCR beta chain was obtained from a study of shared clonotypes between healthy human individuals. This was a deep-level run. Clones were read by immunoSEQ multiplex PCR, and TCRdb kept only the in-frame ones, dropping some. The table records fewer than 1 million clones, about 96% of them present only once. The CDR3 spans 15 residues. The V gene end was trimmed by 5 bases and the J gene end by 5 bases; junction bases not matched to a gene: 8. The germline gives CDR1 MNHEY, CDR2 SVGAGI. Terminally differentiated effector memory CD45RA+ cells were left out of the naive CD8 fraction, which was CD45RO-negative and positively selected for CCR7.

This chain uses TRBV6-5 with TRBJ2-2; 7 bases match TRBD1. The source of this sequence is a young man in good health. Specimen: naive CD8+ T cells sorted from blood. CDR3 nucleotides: TGTGCCAGCAGTCGACAGGGTCGTTTGACCGGGGAGCTGTTTTTT. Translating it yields CASSRQGRLTGELFF.